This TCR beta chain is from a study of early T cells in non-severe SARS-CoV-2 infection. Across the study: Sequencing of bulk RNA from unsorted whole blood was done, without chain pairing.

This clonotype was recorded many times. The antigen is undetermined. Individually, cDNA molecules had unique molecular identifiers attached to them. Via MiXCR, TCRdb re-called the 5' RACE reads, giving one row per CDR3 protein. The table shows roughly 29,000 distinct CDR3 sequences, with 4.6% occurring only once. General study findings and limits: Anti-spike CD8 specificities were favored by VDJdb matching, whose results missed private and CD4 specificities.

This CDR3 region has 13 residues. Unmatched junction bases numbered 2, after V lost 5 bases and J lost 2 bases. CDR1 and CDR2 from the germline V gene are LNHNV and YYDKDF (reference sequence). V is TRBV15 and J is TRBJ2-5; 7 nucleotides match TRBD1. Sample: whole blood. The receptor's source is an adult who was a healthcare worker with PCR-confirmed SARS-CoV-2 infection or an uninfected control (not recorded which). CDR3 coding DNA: TGTGCCACCAGCCGGACAGGACAAGAGACCCAGTACTTC. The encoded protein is CATSRTGQETQYF.